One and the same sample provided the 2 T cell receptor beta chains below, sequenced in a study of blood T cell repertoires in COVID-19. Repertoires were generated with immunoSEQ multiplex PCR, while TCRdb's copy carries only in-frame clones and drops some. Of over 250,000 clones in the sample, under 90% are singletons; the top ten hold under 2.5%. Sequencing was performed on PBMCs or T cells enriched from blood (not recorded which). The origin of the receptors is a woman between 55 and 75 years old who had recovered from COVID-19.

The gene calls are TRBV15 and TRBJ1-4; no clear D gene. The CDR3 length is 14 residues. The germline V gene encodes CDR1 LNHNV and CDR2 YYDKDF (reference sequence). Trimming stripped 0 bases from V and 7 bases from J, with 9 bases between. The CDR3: CATSRDVVAEKLFF. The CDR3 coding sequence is TGTGCCACCAGCAGAGATGTGGTAGCTGAAAAACTGTTTTTT.

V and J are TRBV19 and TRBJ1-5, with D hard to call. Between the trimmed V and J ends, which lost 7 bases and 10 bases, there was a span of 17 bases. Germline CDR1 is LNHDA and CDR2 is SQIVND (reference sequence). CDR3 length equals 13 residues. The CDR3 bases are TGTGCCAGTAAGGAGGTTCCAATTGGCCCCCAGCATTTT. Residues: CASKEVPIGPQHF.